This TCR beta chain was recovered during a study of post-analysis software for immune sequencing data. Study at large: The disease courses spanned relapsing-remitting, secondary progressive and progressive-relapsing forms of multiple sclerosis.

The CDR3 extends over 12 amino acids. J gave up 8 bases and V 7 bases, and 7 bases lay outside the gene matches. Included in the TCR beta cDNA libraries were unique molecular identifiers. Input amounts of 1 to 10 million T cells were used. These gave around 500,000 cDNA molecules, so each molecule approximated one T cell. TCRdb processed the PCR reads anew with MiXCR; each CDR3 protein has one entry. Among about 760,000 distinct CDR3 sequences listed, roughly 30% were seen once. This clonotype has more than one count but fewer than ten. Its matching antigen is unknown. Study-level results: Samples prepared in the same batch strongly co-clustered by F measure. For normalized Chao1 diversity, multiple sclerosis patients scored significantly lower than controls did. When patients were compared with controls, 4 or 5 TRBV segments were more frequent, TRBV5-6, TRBV5-1 and TRBV20-1 among them.

This receptor was identified in a girl aged 5 to 17 with multiple sclerosis. The source material was blood. This sequence joins TRBV12-3 or TRBV12-4 and TRBJ1-2, with 7 bases matching TRBD1. The CDR3 bases are TGTGCCAGCACCCTGACAGGGTTGGGCTACACCTTC. It is translated as CASTLTGLGYTF.